The sequence of this T cell receptor (beta chain) was determined in a study of CD8 T cells in Susac syndrome. The length of the CDR3 is 14 residues. Germline V CDR1 and CDR2: DFQATT, SNEGSKA (reference sequence). Germline trimming cut 2 bases from V and 3 bases from J; bases unmatched to any gene: 7. After extraction with the RNeasy kit, about 0.45 to 1 ug of the RNA was reverse transcribed using random hexamers. In TCRdb, the immunoSEQ multiplex PCR reads were re-called with MiXCR into one record per CDR3 protein. In the table there are about 300,000 distinct CDR3 sequences, over 75% of which are singletons.

The receptor was isolated from a human donor with multiple sclerosis. The sample taken for sequencing was CD8+ T cells from PBMCs. V gene TRBV20-1 combines with J gene TRBJ2-7; 7 bases are shared with TRBD1. The CDR3: CSARPQGQIYEQYF. The CDR3 region has the DNA TGCAGTGCTAGACCTCAGGGACAGATCTACGAGCAGTACTTC.